This T cell receptor beta chain was captured by sequencing in a study of T cell responses to AZD1222 COVID-19 vaccine. As regards this clone: Its antigen remains unknown.

Whole-study findings and limits: Nearly half of spike-specific TCRs reportedly go after variant regions that carry no mutations. Vaccination with two AZD1222 doses was followed by a rise in Spike-specific TCR breadth and depth.

Method: immunoSEQ multiplex PCR; TCRdb's copy keeps in-frame clones and lacks some. Among 170,000 or so clones listed, 90% were seen once. This sequence was found in an adult in good health. The sequenced sample was peripheral blood, obtained on day 0 of AZD1222 vaccination.

The CDR3 is CSAPNQPQHF. The DNA of the CDR3 is TGCAGTGCCCCCAATCAGCCCCAGCATTTT. The rearrangement links TRBV20-1 to TRBJ1-5; D is ambiguous. CDR1 is DFQATT, CDR2 SNEGSKA, per germline (reference sequence). V was clipped by 6 bases and J by 3 bases, with 3 bases between them. CDR3 length equals 10 residues.